The present T cell receptor beta chain was sequenced within a study of cytomegalovirus exposure and HLA in healthy donors. Study information: Findings of an earlier analysis included over 95 million unique TCR beta sequences from roughly 190 million T cells.

From germline, CDR1 is SGHDT and CDR2 YYEEEE. Trimming removed 5 bases from V and 3 bases from J, with 15 bases in between. The length of the CDR3 is 15 residues. Study-wide results and caveats: Both high specificity and high sensitivity reportedly marked the classifier's diagnosis of cytomegalovirus status. A reported reduction in N-insertions relative to the approximately 690-donor mean was seen in an Asian-associated ancestry cluster in a later analysis.

In the case of this clone: As yet, its antigen is unknown.

Primers included in the PCR were 60 Vbeta and 13 Jbeta primers. In the original analysis: An analysis that came later counted 77 million or so unique TCR beta chains, approximately 11 million shared. Clones were read by immunoSEQ multiplex PCR, and TCRdb kept only the in-frame ones, dropping some. V and J calls and clone size are as listed in that table; D and trimming were resolved from the DNA. The sample lists 150,000 to 200,000 clones, 70% to 90% occurring once. This sequence joins TRBV5-6 and TRBJ2-4; unclear D gene. The specimen was PBMCs. This receptor was obtained from a man younger than 35 in good health and CMV-seropositive. The DNA for the CDR3 is TGTGCCAGCAGATACATTGGGTCTAGCAAAAACATTCAGTACTTC. Translating it yields CASRYIGSSKNIQYF.